Presented here are 16 T cell receptor beta chains from one specimen sequenced in a study of cytomegalovirus exposure and HLA in healthy donors (dated by TCRdb to the late 2010s). Libraries came from the immunoSEQ multiplex PCR assay. The multiplex PCR relied on a mix of 60 forward primers for TCR Vbeta segments and 13 reverse primers for TCR Jbeta segments. TCRdb holds this immuneACCESS table with in-frame rearrangements only. Some clones are missing; in checked studies, unresolved V genes explain under half, and the rest has no known cause. The sample profile shows approximately 170,000 clones; almost 75% of them were found once. The ten largest clones capture 2.5% to 4% of the sample. Sequenced material: PBMCs. Source of these receptors: a woman in her 30s in good health and CMV-seropositive.

This clone was recorded a few times. V and J are TRBV6-1 and TRBJ2-7, with a possible D match to TRBD2 (5 bases). Germline loops: CDR1 MNHNS, CDR2 SASEGT. Trimming cost V 8 bases and J 6 bases, with 17 bases left between them. The CDR3 covers 13 residues. In nucleotides, the CDR3 is TGTGCCAGCTGGGAGAGTCCCTCCGGCGAGCAGTACTTC. This sequence encodes CASWESPSGEQYF.

This chain joins TRBV5-8 and TRBJ1-3, with D perhaps matching TRBD1 (5 bases). From germline, CDR1 is SGHTS and CDR2 YDEGEE. Trimming took off 2 bases at V and 1 base at J, with 22 bases between the two ends. The length of the CDR3 is 19 residues. CDR3 residues: CASSFIGRVYRGSGNTIYF. As DNA, the CDR3 is TGTGCCAGCAGCTTTATCGGCAGGGTGTATCGAGGATCTGGAAACACCATATATTTT.

The chain combines TRBV7-9 with TRBJ1-2; 7 bases match TRBD1. Trimming removed 5 bases from V and 6 bases from J; junction bases left unmatched: 6. In germline, CDR1 is SEHNR, CDR2 FQNEAQ (reference sequence). This CDR3 spans 13 amino acids. CDR3 nucleotides: TGTGCCAGCAGCCCCGGACAGGAAGATGGCTACACCTTC. It yields the protein CASSPGQEDGYTF. Looking up the rest from reference TRBV7-9 and TRBJ1-2 gives the full variable domain: DTGVSQNPRHKITKRGQNVTFRCDPISEHNRLYWYRQTLGQGPEFLTYFQNEAQLEKSRLLSDRFSAERPKGSFSTLEIQRTEQGDSAMYLCASSPGQEDGYTFGSGTRLTVV.

This clone was found a few times. This chain links TRBV5-4 with TRBJ1-4; 7 nucleotides align to TRBD1. The CDR3 totals 15 residues. Germline lookup yields CDR1 SGHNT and CDR2 YYREEE (reference sequence). After removal of 5 bases from V and 5 bases from J, the junction contained 9 bases not matched to a gene. In DNA form, the CDR3 reads TGTGCCAGCAGTATCGGGACAGTTCTAAATGAAAAACTGTTTTTT. Translated: CASSIGTVLNEKLFF.

The rearrangement uses TRBV19 and TRBJ1-5; 8 nucleotides match TRBD1. This CDR3 has 16 residues. In germline, CDR1 is LNHDA, CDR2 SQIVND (reference sequence). The trim removed 5 bases at V and 1 base at J, leaving 7 bases unmatched. As DNA, the CDR3 is TGTGCCAGTAGTTATACAGGGGGGAAGAGCAATCAGCCCCAGCATTTT. Its protein is CASSYTGGKSNQPQHF.

A few counts support this clone. This chain joins TRBV27 and TRBJ2-5; D call uncertain. The closer fit of TRBJ2-7 to the DNA end suggests the J call may be wrong. The CDR3 extends over 12 amino acids. Germline CDR1 is MNHEY and CDR2 is SMNVEV (reference sequence). The CDR3 sequence is CASSPPSYEQYF. The CDR3, as DNA: TGTGCCAGCAGTCCGCCCTCCTACGAGCAGTACTTC.

This chain connects TRBV7-4 to TRBJ2-7; 14 bases fit TRBD2. This CDR3 has 16 residues. Looked up from germline, CDR1 is SGHVT and CDR2 is SQSDAQ. Trimming at V came to 4 bases and at J to 5 bases, leaving 7 bases not matched to a gene. The CDR3 reads CASSSGTSGSRNEQYF. The DNA of the CDR3 is TGTGCCAGCAGCTCCGGGACTAGCGGGAGCCGAAACGAGCAGTACTTC.

This clone was counted once. This sequence joins TRBV6-5 and TRBJ1-2, with D perhaps matching TRBD1 (5 bases). The CDR3 length is 12 residues. Germline CDR1 MNHEY, CDR2 SVGAGI. Trimming took off 6 bases at V and 5 bases at J, with 10 bases between the two ends. DNA of the CDR3: TGTGCCAGCAGCACGGACACGTATGGCTACACCTTC. It translates to CASSTDTYGYTF.

The chain joins TRBV15 to TRBJ2-7; 11 bases line up with TRBD1. V gave up 5 bases and J gave up 5 bases; unmatched junction bases: 8. Germline V lookup: CDR1 LNHNV, CDR2 YYDKDF (reference sequence). The CDR3 length is 15 residues. The CDR3 loop reads CATSARTGGPDEQYF. The CDR3 DNA sequence: TGTGCCACCAGCGCGCGGACAGGGGGCCCGGACGAGCAGTACTTC.

The chain recombines TRBV5-4 with TRBJ2-3; D gene ambiguous. CDR1 SGHNT and CDR2 YYREEE come from the germline V gene (reference sequence). CDR3 length equals 13 residues. Trimming removed 3 bases at V and 3 bases at J, with 8 bases between. CDR3 in DNA: TGTGCCAGCAGCTGGCCGCCGACAGATACGCAGTATTTT. Amino acid sequence: CASSWPPTDTQYF.

This rearrangement joins TRBV6-4 to TRBJ2-2, with TRBD2 identical over 9 bases. From germline, CDR1 is MRHNA and CDR2 SNTAGT. This CDR3 is built from 16 residues. With V trimmed by 4 bases and J by 0 bases, 3 bases remained unmatched. The CDR3 reads CASSGLAGSNTGELFF. The CDR3 DNA reads TGTGCCAGCAGTGGGCTAGCGGGATCGAACACCGGGGAGCTGTTTTTT.

This clone was recorded a few times. The CDR3 DNA is TGTGCCAGCAGTGAATGGGACTTGAACACCGGGGAGCTGTTTTTT. Translating it yields CASSEWDLNTGELFF. The rearrangement joins TRBV2 to TRBJ2-2; D might be TRBD2 (6 bases). The CDR3 spans 15 residues. Germline assignment: CDR1 SNHLY and CDR2 FYNNEI. The V and J ends lost 2 bases and 1 base respectively, with 8 bases between them. The full variable domain, its missing parts supplied by reference TRBV2 and TRBJ2-2, is EPEVTQTPSHQVTQMGQEVILRCVPISNHLYFYWYRQILGQKVEFLVSFYNNEISEKSEIFDDQFSVERPDGSNFTLKIRSTKLEDSAMYFCASSEWDLNTGELFFGEGSRLTVL.

This clone turned up a few times. The V and J genes are TRBV7-8 and TRBJ2-7, with TRBD2 identical over 13 bases. The CDR3 is 16 amino acids. V was pared by 1 base and J by 7 bases, with 7 bases of the junction left unmatched. CDR1 SGHVS and CDR2 FQNEAQ come from the germline V gene. The DNA of the CDR3 is TGTGCCAGCAGCTTAGGTTTGGGACTAGCGGGATATGAGCAGTACTTC. It is translated as CASSLGLGLAGYEQYF. Together with reference TRBV7-8 and TRBJ2-7, the CDR3 gives the full variable domain: GAGVSQSPRYKVAKRGQDVALRCDPISGHVSLFWYQQALGQGPEFLTYFQNEAQLDKSGLPSDRFFAERPEGSVSTLKIQRTQQEDSAVYLCASSLGLGLAGYEQYFGPGTRLTVT.

This clone was counted a few times. V and J are TRBV29-1 and TRBJ1-1; D gene unclear. Germline lookup yields CDR1 SQVTM and CDR2 ANQGSEA. The CDR3 extends over 11 amino acids. V lost 4 bases, J lost 5 bases, and 8 bases lay in between. The CDR3 nucleotides read TGCAGCGTTGTCGAGGGAACTGAAGCTTTCTTT. This sequence encodes CSVVEGTEAFF.

Turning to this clone: The junction departs from the called germline gene at one end, perhaps through a read error. The V and J genes are TRBV7-7 and TRBJ2-1, with TRBD1 identical over 9 bases. CDR1 and CDR2 (germline): SSHAT, FNYEAQ (reference sequence). The length of the CDR3 is 15 residues. As DNA, the CDR3 is TGTGCTAGCAGCTCCGGGACAGGGACCTACAATGAGCAGTTCTTC. It translates to CASSSGTGTYNEQFF.

This chain's CDR3 is CASSSRNQPQHF. The CDR3 DNA is TGTGCCAGCAGTTCCCGTAATCAGCCCCAGCATTTT. This sequence joins TRBV27 and TRBJ1-5; no firm D call. The V end was cut by 4 bases, the J end by 4 bases, with 5 bases between. Germline assignment: CDR1 MNHEY and CDR2 SMNVEV (reference sequence). This CDR3 is built from 12 residues.